One and the same sample provided the 9 T cell receptor beta chains below, sequenced in a study of shared clonotypes between healthy human individuals. Clones were read by immunoSEQ multiplex PCR, and TCRdb kept only the in-frame ones, dropping some. The sample carries about 1 million clones, under 80% recorded once. The sequencing input was memory CD4+ T cells sorted from blood. As to subset: CD45RA-negative fraction. The receptors shown here come from a man aged 18 to 30 in good health.

This clone was seen just once. V gene TRBV5-8 combines with J gene TRBJ2-5; 15 positions agree with TRBD2. CDR1 is SGHTS and CDR2 is YDEGEE in the germline V gene. The ends lost 5 bases at V and 4 bases at J; junction bases unmatched: 9. CDR3 length: 17 residues. The CDR3 region has the DNA TGTGCCAGCAGTTCAGGACTAGCGGGAGGGCCGGGAGAGACCCAGTACTTC. Translated: CASSSGLAGGPGETQYF.

The V and J genes are TRBV10-3 and TRBJ2-2; 7 positions agree with TRBD1. The CDR3 contains 14 residues. V trimming: 9 bases; J trimming: 3 bases; junction bases outside the gene matches: 7. CDR1 is ENHRY, CDR2 SYGVKD, per germline. CDR3 in amino acids: CAISTGKDTGELFF. As DNA, the CDR3 is TGTGCCATATCGACAGGGAAGGACACCGGGGAGCTGTTTTTT.

The V call is TRBV18, the J call TRBJ2-5, with D possibly being TRBD1 or TRBD2 (5 bases each). Trimming shortened V by 3 bases and J by 14 bases, and 16 bases separated the two germline ends. There are 12 residues in the CDR3. CDR1 KGHSH and CDR2 LQKENI come from the germline V gene. Here the CDR3 reads CASSPATGQEYF. CDR3 nucleotide sequence: TGTGCCAGCTCACCGGCAACGGGGCAGGAATACTTC.

This chain joins TRBV7-2 and TRBJ2-1; D possibly corresponds to TRBD1 (5 bases). The CDR3 contains 15 residues. With 4 bases removed from V and 4 bases from J, the gap between germline ends came to 14 bases. Germline CDR1 SGHTA, CDR2 FQGNSA. The CDR3 DNA sequence: TGTGCCAGCAGCTCCTCCTCAGGGAATTACAATGAGCAGTTCTTC. This gives the protein CASSSSSGNYNEQFF.

The genes are TRBV30 and TRBJ2-7, with D perhaps TRBD1 (7 bases). V lost 2 bases to trimming and J lost 4 bases, with 15 bases between them. Germline CDR1 and CDR2: GTSNPN and SVGIG (reference sequence). The CDR3 length is 14 residues. This CDR3 reads CAWSTAGGTYEQYF. CDR3 DNA: TGTGCCTGGAGTACCGCAGGGGGGACATACGAGCAGTACTTC. The full variable domain, with the rest looked up from reference TRBV30 and TRBJ2-7, is SQTIHQWPATLVQPVGSPLSLECTVEGTSNPNLYWYRQAAGRGLQLLFYSVGIGQISSEVPQNLSASRPQDRQFILSSKKLLLSDSGFYLCAWSTAGGTYEQYFGPGTRLTVT.

The genes are TRBV25-1 and TRBJ2-7; D is perhaps TRBD1 (5 bases). This CDR3 has 11 amino acids. The germline V gene has CDR1 MGHDK and CDR2 SYGVNS. Trimming left V 8 bases short and J 5 bases short, with 10 bases between. The CDR3: CASSLRDEQYF. In nucleotides, the CDR3 is TGTGCCAGCTCGCTCAGGGACGAGCAGTACTTC.

There are a few counts of this clone. The V call is TRBV19, the J call TRBJ2-7; D call uncertain. Trimming removed 6 bases from V and 5 bases from J, with 14 bases in between. This CDR3 contains 13 residues. CDR1 is LNHDA, CDR2 SQIVND, per germline (reference sequence). The CDR3 here is CASSLSAGHEQYF. The CDR3 bases are TGTGCCAGTAGCCTATCGGCCGGGCACGAGCAGTACTTC.

This chain connects TRBV28 to TRBJ2-5; 10 nucleotides agree with TRBD2. This CDR3 is 16 amino acids long. The V gene end was trimmed by 7 bases and the J gene end by 3 bases; junction bases not matched to a gene: 11. The germline V gene encodes CDR1 MDHEN and CDR2 SYDVKM. The DNA for the CDR3 is TGTGCCAGCAACCCGACCAGCGGGAGGGCCGAAGAGACCCAGTACTTC. Translating it yields CASNPTSGRAEETQYF.

The chain employs TRBV7-2 and TRBJ1-5; D perhaps matches TRBD1 (5 bases). CDR3 length: 14 residues. Trimming removed 3 bases at V and 9 bases at J, with 15 bases between. The germline V gene encodes CDR1 SGHTA and CDR2 FQGNSA. Written as DNA, the CDR3 is TGTGCCAGCAGCTTGGATAAGACAGCGCCGCCCCAGCATTTT. Residues: CASSLDKTAPPQHF.